The rows below give T cell receptor beta chains drawn from one sample of a study of human T cells and chemical hapten exposure. TCRdb re-called the RACE reads through MiXCR, storing one row per CDR3 protein. The sample records about 400,000 distinct CDR3 sequences, about 6% being singletons. The material was whole blood, obtained in connection with sensitization to the hapten diphenylcyclopropenone (DPC). Receptors originate from a young woman with alopecia areata. Some clones in this sample may be carry-over from other donors' samples. The conserved cysteine and the conserved F or W are not part of the CDR3 here. Each record gives: V gene, CDR3 protein.

V: TRBV2
CDR3: ASTLDVMSSYNEQF

V: TRBV12-3/TRBV12-4
CDR3: ASSLVSGAAQETQY

V: TRBV7-2
CDR3: ASSPSIQETQY

V: TRBV7-9
CDR3: ASSDLQDRGGSPLH

V: TRBV11-2
CDR3: ASSSRGGGEKLF

V: TRBV6-2/TRBV6-3
CDR3: ASSWTLSNQPQH

V: TRBV18
CDR3: ASSPNLSGEGGYT

V: TRBV3-1
CDR3: ASSPTGDSEKLF

V: TRBV9
CDR3: ASSGRRKNSPLH

V: TRBV10-3
CDR3: AMKPTVNTEAF

V: TRBV6-5
CDR3: ASSYSPGLNYGYT

V: TRBV7-9
CDR3: ASGLSGTTKETQY

V: TRBV11-3
CDR3: ASSLRAGKYTETQY

V: TRBV7-2
CDR3: ASSLETGGNYGYT

V: TRBV4-1
CDR3: ASSQNRADQPQH

V: TRBV6-6
CDR3: ASSFLLGRLYEQY

V: TRBV28
CDR3: ASRDSYNQPQH

V: TRBV14
CDR3: ASSQDAGTAGPLNTEAF

V: TRBV7-2
CDR3: ASSLDRGGVAGTQY

V: TRBV20-1
CDR3: SAPGPSQETQY

V: TRBV6-1
CDR3: ASRGGATSGNTIY

V: TRBV4-3
CDR3: ASSQAKPGQGSEQY

V: TRBV12-3/TRBV12-4
CDR3: ASSYNRGQETQY

V: TRBV2
CDR3: ASRPGLIFSSPLH

V: TRBV6-1
CDR3: ASSPFRGAREKLF

V: TRBV6-2/TRBV6-3
CDR3: ASRTGGEPQH

V: TRBV7-9
CDR3: ASSLKLWDTEAF

V: TRBV6-1
CDR3: ASSEVGTAGQPQH

V: TRBV27
CDR3: ASMPSGAYEQY

V: TRBV6-2/TRBV6-3
CDR3: ASREADQPQH

V: TRBV10-3
CDR3: AISEPGGVYEQY

V: TRBV10-3
CDR3: AIRESLVGIQY

V: TRBV4-1
CDR3: ASSQVGLTLNEQF

V: TRBV18
CDR3: ASSPGMNTEAF

V: TRBV27
CDR3: ASSWGGVFNSPLH

V: TRBV10-1
CDR3: ASSDFCQRGCTDTQY

V: TRBV12-3/TRBV12-4
CDR3: ASSLPGNTEAF

V: TRBV7-3
CDR3: ASSQGASYNEQF

V: TRBV9
CDR3: ASSPPDRYYGYT

V: TRBV6-2/TRBV6-3
CDR3: ASSYGTSWGSNQPQH

V: TRBV11-3
CDR3: ASSPDRGLDTQY

V: TRBV6-2/TRBV6-3
CDR3: ASSYWQGLDNEQF

V: TRBV24-1
CDR3: ATSDNRGIY

V: TRBV15
CDR3: ATSRGGTAPNQPQH

V: TRBV29-1
CDR3: SVEPAGTVFYGYT

V: TRBV4-3
CDR3: ASSPPRQGASGEKLF

V: TRBV6-6
CDR3: ASSSSGGVDTQY

V: TRBV12-3/TRBV12-4
CDR3: ASRPGQGAILSDGYT

V: TRBV20-1
CDR3: SGHWGDRDTEAF